The count of the clone carrying this T cell receptor (beta chain) is one. Other DNA sequences within the sample encode an identical CDR3. The data derive from a study of blood T cell repertoires in COVID-19. Study information: Sources were T cells, B-cell-depleted T cells, or PBMCs; the material itself was cDNA or gDNA.

Trimming cost V 1 base and J 4 bases, with 8 bases left between them. Germline V gene data show CDR1 as LGHDT and CDR2 as YNNKEL (reference sequence). The CDR3 spans 14 residues. Here immunoSEQ multiplex PCR was the method, and the copy in TCRdb shows in-frame clones only, minus some. Among approximately 400,000 clones, 70% to 90% were seen once, and the ten largest hold 1% to 1.5%. The source is a man aged 40-55 years with acute or convalescent COVID-19. The specimen was peripheral blood. The rearrangement links TRBV3-1 (or the pseudogene TRBV3-2) to TRBJ1-5, with unresolved D. CDR3 residues: CASSQGQANQPQHF. The CDR3 DNA sequence: TGTGCCAGCAGCCAAGGCCAGGCAAATCAGCCCCAGCATTTT.